The rows below give T cell receptor beta chains drawn from one sample of a study of blood T cell repertoires in COVID-19. Libraries were prepared by immunoSEQ multiplex PCR; TCRdb keeps only in-frame clonotypes and omits some of them. The data show nearly 250,000 clones, 86% seen once. Input material: peripheral blood. The source is a woman of 80 years or more with COVID-19, enrolled during active disease. The CDR3 runs from the conserved cysteine through the conserved F or W. D genes are given only for firm matches. Where a row states a size, it is once, few, many or the class of an expanded clone; other rows omit it.

cdr3_nt: TGCGCCAGCAGCCTACAGGGGTCGGCTAATGAAAAACTGTTTTTT; cdr3_aa: CASSLQGSANEKLFF; v_call: TRBV5-1; clone_size: .; j_call: TRBJ1-4; cdr3_length: 15; d_call: TRBD1
cdr3_nt: TGTGCCAGCACTGGACAGGGGAATTCACCCCTCCACTTT; cdr3_aa: CASTGQGNSPLHF; v_call: TRBV27; clone_size: .; j_call: TRBJ1-6; cdr3_length: 13; d_call: TRBD1
cdr3_nt: TGTGCCAGCAGCCCCAGGGATAGCAATCAGCCCCAGCATTTT; cdr3_aa: CASSPRDSNQPQHF; v_call: TRBV6-5; clone_size: once; j_call: TRBJ1-5; cdr3_length: 14; d_call: .
cdr3_nt: TGTGCCAGCAGTTACTCGAGGGGACAGGGGGCCTACGAGCAGTACTTC; cdr3_aa: CASSYSRGQGAYEQYF; v_call: TRBV6-2/TRBV6-3; clone_size: .; j_call: TRBJ2-7; cdr3_length: 16; d_call: TRBD1
cdr3_nt: TGTGCCATCAGTGAGTCGGGGGGAGGGAACTATGGCTACACCTTC; cdr3_aa: CAISESGGGNYGYTF; v_call: TRBV10-3; clone_size: .; j_call: TRBJ1-2; cdr3_length: 15; d_call: .
cdr3_nt: TGTGCCAGCAGCTTGGAAAGGGGGCTAGGAGGCTACACCTTC; cdr3_aa: CASSLERGLGGYTF; v_call: TRBV5-4; clone_size: .; j_call: TRBJ1-2; cdr3_length: 14; d_call: TRBD1
cdr3_nt: TGTGCCAGCAGTTTGGACAGGGGGATGGTGGAGACCCAGTACTTC; cdr3_aa: CASSLDRGMVETQYF; v_call: TRBV28; clone_size: once; j_call: TRBJ2-5; cdr3_length: 15; d_call: TRBD1
cdr3_nt: TGTGCCAGCAGAGGACAGGGCGCCTACGAGCAGTACTTC; cdr3_aa: CASRGQGAYEQYF; v_call: TRBV6-5; clone_size: .; j_call: TRBJ2-7; cdr3_length: 13; d_call: TRBD1
cdr3_nt: TGTGCCAGCAGCCCATCAACAGGGAACACTGAAGCTTTCTTT; cdr3_aa: CASSPSTGNTEAFF; v_call: TRBV3-1/TRBV3-2; clone_size: .; j_call: TRBJ1-1; cdr3_length: 14; d_call: .
cdr3_nt: TGTGCCAGCAGCCAAGATTCGACCAGGGGCGTCGAGACCCAGTACTTC; cdr3_aa: CASSQDSTRGVETQYF; v_call: TRBV3-1/TRBV3-2; clone_size: .; j_call: TRBJ2-5; cdr3_length: 16; d_call: .
cdr3_nt: TGTGCCAGCAGTCCTCCTAGCGGGGGGGCCTACAATGAGCAGTTCTTC; cdr3_aa: CASSPPSGGAYNEQFF; v_call: TRBV25-1; clone_size: .; j_call: TRBJ2-1; cdr3_length: 16; d_call: TRBD2
cdr3_nt: TGTGCCAGCGGCAATACAGGGAAACACTATGGCTACACCTTC; cdr3_aa: CASGNTGKHYGYTF; v_call: TRBV5-8; clone_size: .; j_call: TRBJ1-2; cdr3_length: 14; d_call: .
cdr3_nt: TGTGCCACCAGTGATTTGAGCGGGGGTGGGTTCAATGAGCAGTTCTTC; cdr3_aa: CATSDLSGGGFNEQFF; v_call: TRBV24-1; clone_size: .; j_call: TRBJ2-1; cdr3_length: 16; d_call: TRBD2
cdr3_nt: TGTGCCAGCAGCCCGTCGTGGGGGGTCTACACTGAAGCTTTCTTT; cdr3_aa: CASSPSWGVYTEAFF; v_call: TRBV5-5; clone_size: .; j_call: TRBJ1-1; cdr3_length: 15; d_call: .
cdr3_nt: TGTGCCAGCAGCGTAGGCTTACGGTTAAATGAAAAACTGTTTTTT; cdr3_aa: CASSVGLRLNEKLFF; v_call: TRBV9; clone_size: .; j_call: TRBJ1-4; cdr3_length: 15; d_call: .
cdr3_nt: TGTGCCAGCAGCCAAGAGGGGAACCGGGACAGGGGGGGGTATGAGCAGTTCTTC; cdr3_aa: CASSQEGNRDRGGYEQFF; v_call: TRBV3-1/TRBV3-2; clone_size: few; j_call: TRBJ2-1; cdr3_length: 18; d_call: TRBD1
cdr3_nt: TGCGCCAGCAGTCGAGACAGGGGAACCCTTGAAAAACTGTTTTTT; cdr3_aa: CASSRDRGTLEKLFF; v_call: TRBV4-1; clone_size: once; j_call: TRBJ1-4; cdr3_length: 15; d_call: TRBD1
cdr3_nt: TGTGCCAGCAGCCAAGGGTCAGGAAACTATGGCTACACCTTC; cdr3_aa: CASSQGSGNYGYTF; v_call: TRBV3-1/TRBV3-2; clone_size: .; j_call: TRBJ1-2; cdr3_length: 14; d_call: .
cdr3_nt: TGTGCCAGCAAGACCGGGGGGGCCGTATTCAATGAGCAGTTCTTC; cdr3_aa: CASKTGGAVFNEQFF; v_call: TRBV6-5; clone_size: once; j_call: TRBJ2-1; cdr3_length: 15; d_call: TRBD2
cdr3_nt: TGTGCCAGTAGTACATGGGACTCTAATTCACCCCTCCACTTT; cdr3_aa: CASSTWDSNSPLHF; v_call: TRBV19; clone_size: .; j_call: TRBJ1-6; cdr3_length: 14; d_call: .
cdr3_nt: TGTGCCAGCAGCCTCTCCGGGACAGAGAATGAAAAACTGTTTTTT; cdr3_aa: CASSLSGTENEKLFF; v_call: TRBV6-6; clone_size: .; j_call: TRBJ1-4; cdr3_length: 15; d_call: TRBD1
cdr3_nt: TGTGCCAGCAGCCTCTTGACAGGCCTTAACTATGGCTACACCTTC; cdr3_aa: CASSLLTGLNYGYTF; v_call: TRBV13; clone_size: .; j_call: TRBJ1-2; cdr3_length: 15; d_call: .
cdr3_nt: TGTGCCAGGACTAGCGGGGTTAACACCGGGGAGCTGTTTTTT; cdr3_aa: CARTSGVNTGELFF; v_call: TRBV30; clone_size: .; j_call: TRBJ2-2; cdr3_length: 14; d_call: TRBD2
cdr3_nt: TGCAGCATAGTGGACAGGGAGAATCAGCCCCAGCATTTT; cdr3_aa: CSIVDRENQPQHF; v_call: TRBV29-1; clone_size: .; j_call: TRBJ1-5; cdr3_length: 13; d_call: TRBD1
cdr3_nt: TGTGCCAGCAGTGTTCGTCAGTTGGAGACCCAGTACTTC; cdr3_aa: CASSVRQLETQYF; v_call: TRBV2; clone_size: .; j_call: TRBJ2-5; cdr3_length: 13; d_call: .
cdr3_nt: TGTGCCATCAGTAGACAGGGTGGGGAGACCCAGTACTTC; cdr3_aa: CAISRQGGETQYF; v_call: TRBV10-3; clone_size: .; j_call: TRBJ2-5; cdr3_length: 13; d_call: TRBD1
cdr3_nt: TGTGCCAGCAGCCGGTATGGCAATCAGCCCCAGCATTTT; cdr3_aa: CASSRYGNQPQHF; v_call: TRBV5-6; clone_size: .; j_call: TRBJ1-5; cdr3_length: 13; d_call: .
cdr3_nt: TGTGCCAGCAGCTTAACCCAAGCCTACTACGAGCAGTACTTC; cdr3_aa: CASSLTQAYYEQYF; v_call: TRBV7-2; clone_size: .; j_call: TRBJ2-7; cdr3_length: 14; d_call: .
cdr3_nt: TGTGCCAGCTCGGGGGTCGGAGAGACCCAGTACTTC; cdr3_aa: CASSGVGETQYF; v_call: TRBV12-3/TRBV12-4; clone_size: .; j_call: TRBJ2-5; cdr3_length: 12; d_call: .
cdr3_nt: TGTGCCAGCAGCGAGGGGACAGGGAGAGATTCACCCCTCCACTTT; cdr3_aa: CASSEGTGRDSPLHF; v_call: TRBV9; clone_size: few; j_call: TRBJ1-6; cdr3_length: 15; d_call: TRBD1
cdr3_nt: TGCGCCAGCAGCCAAGCCTCTGGGACAATTGGGCACAATGAGCAGTTCTTC; cdr3_aa: CASSQASGTIGHNEQFF; v_call: TRBV4-3; clone_size: .; j_call: TRBJ2-1; cdr3_length: 17; d_call: .
cdr3_nt: TGTGCCAGCAGCTTAAGGACAGTTTTCTATGGCTACACCTTC; cdr3_aa: CASSLRTVFYGYTF; v_call: TRBV5-8; clone_size: .; j_call: TRBJ1-2; cdr3_length: 14; d_call: .
cdr3_nt: TGTGCCATCAGTGAGTCTGCGGTAACTAATGAAAAACTGTTTTTT; cdr3_aa: CAISESAVTNEKLFF; v_call: TRBV10-3; clone_size: .; j_call: TRBJ1-4; cdr3_length: 15; d_call: .
cdr3_nt: TGCGCCAGCACCCAAAAAGGGGGCACTGAAGCTTTCTTT; cdr3_aa: CASTQKGGTEAFF; v_call: TRBV4-1; clone_size: .; j_call: TRBJ1-1; cdr3_length: 13; d_call: .
cdr3_nt: TGTGCCAGTAGTATACAGGGGGCAGGGACTGAAGCTTTCTTT; cdr3_aa: CASSIQGAGTEAFF; v_call: TRBV19; clone_size: .; j_call: TRBJ1-1; cdr3_length: 14; d_call: TRBD1
cdr3_nt: TGCAGCATGAGCTCGGGACAGCTCGGGGAGACCCAGTACTTC; cdr3_aa: CSMSSGQLGETQYF; v_call: TRBV29-1; clone_size: once; j_call: TRBJ2-5; cdr3_length: 14; d_call: TRBD1
cdr3_nt: TGTGCCAGCACACCCTTACAGGTCCCCACTGAAGCTTTCTTT; cdr3_aa: CASTPLQVPTEAFF; v_call: TRBV6-5; clone_size: .; j_call: TRBJ1-1; cdr3_length: 14; d_call: .
cdr3_nt: TGCGCCAGCAGTGAGTCGGGAAGACTAGACTCTGGAAACACCATATATTTT; cdr3_aa: CASSESGRLDSGNTIYF; v_call: TRBV10-2; clone_size: few; j_call: TRBJ1-3; cdr3_length: 17; d_call: .
cdr3_nt: TGCGCCAGCAGCCCCGACAGGGGCGAGCAGTACTTC; cdr3_aa: CASSPDRGEQYF; v_call: TRBV5-1; clone_size: .; j_call: TRBJ2-7; cdr3_length: 12; d_call: TRBD1
cdr3_nt: TGTGCCACCAGCAGAGATCCGGGCAGGGGGAATCAGCCCCAGCATTTT; cdr3_aa: CATSRDPGRGNQPQHF; v_call: TRBV15; clone_size: .; j_call: TRBJ1-5; cdr3_length: 16; d_call: TRBD1
cdr3_nt: TGTGCCAGCAGCTCTAGCGGCGGTACGCAGTATTTT; cdr3_aa: CASSSSGGTQYF; v_call: TRBV7-9; clone_size: .; j_call: TRBJ2-3; cdr3_length: 12; d_call: TRBD2